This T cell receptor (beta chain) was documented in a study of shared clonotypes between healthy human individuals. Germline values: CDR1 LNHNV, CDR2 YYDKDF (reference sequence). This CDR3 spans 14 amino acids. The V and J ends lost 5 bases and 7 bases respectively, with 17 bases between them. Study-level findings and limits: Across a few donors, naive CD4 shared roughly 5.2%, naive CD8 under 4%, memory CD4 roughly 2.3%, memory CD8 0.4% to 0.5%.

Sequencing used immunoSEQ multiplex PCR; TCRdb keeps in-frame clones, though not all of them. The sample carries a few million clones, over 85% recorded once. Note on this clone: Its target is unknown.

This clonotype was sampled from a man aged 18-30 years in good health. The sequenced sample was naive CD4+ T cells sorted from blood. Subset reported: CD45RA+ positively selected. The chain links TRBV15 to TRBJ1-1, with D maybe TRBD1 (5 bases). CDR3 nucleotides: TGTGCCACCAGCTATGGGGACGGACCTGTTGAAGCTTTCTTT. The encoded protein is CATSYGDGPVEAFF.